This T cell receptor beta chain was sequenced for a study of blood T cell repertoires in COVID-19. The V gene's germline CDR1 is LGHNA and CDR2 YNFKEQ. Trimming removed 8 bases from V and 4 bases from J, with 18 bases in between. CDR3 size: 15 residues. Libraries were prepared by immunoSEQ multiplex PCR; TCRdb keeps only in-frame clonotypes and omits some of them. Among under 250,000 clones listed, around 80% were seen once. Sequenced sample: peripheral blood. The V gene is TRBV4-2, the J gene TRBJ1-5; D ambiguous. This clonotype was sampled from a man aged 35 to 55 with active or convalescent COVID-19. CDR3: CASRRAANANQPQHF. In nucleotides, the CDR3 is TGTGCCAGCCGTCGAGCGGCGAACGCGAATCAGCCCCAGCATTTT.